A selection of T cell receptor beta chains follows, all from one sample in a study of shared clonotypes between healthy human individuals. The protocol was immunoSEQ multiplex PCR, while the TCRdb copy is restricted to in-frame clones and leaves out a portion. The sample contains 2 million to 2.5 million clones, approximately 94% of which appear only once. Sequencing was performed on naive CD8+ T cells sorted from blood. The receptors come from a man younger than 35 in good health. Each CDR3 is given with its conserved first and last residue. Each record gives: D gene, CDR3 length, J gene, V gene, CDR3 protein, CDR3 DNA. The D gene is left open where the match is weak.

NA 13 TRBJ1-2 TRBV7-9 CASSFGDSYGYTF TGTGCCAGCAGCTTTGGGGATAGCTATGGCTACACCTTC
NA 15 TRBJ2-5 TRBV7-9 CASSPGGGLGETQYF TGTGCCAGCAGCCCAGGGGGGGGCTTAGGGGAGACCCAGTACTTC
NA 17 TRBJ2-5 TRBV9 CASSAGISRRLQETQYF TGTGCCAGCAGCGCGGGGATTAGCAGAAGACTCCAAGAGACCCAGTACTTC
TRBD2 17 TRBJ2-1 TRBV11-2 CASSLEAASGVYNEQFF TGTGCCAGCAGCTTAGAAGCGGCTAGCGGGGTATACAATGAGCAGTTCTTC
TRBD1 14 TRBJ2-7 TRBV18 CASSPGQGPYEQYF TGTGCCAGCTCACCGGGACAGGGTCCCTACGAGCAGTACTTC
NA 14 TRBJ2-7 TRBV5-4 CASSVQGSAYEQYF TGTGCCAGCAGTGTTCAGGGGTCGGCCTACGAGCAGTACTTC
NA 14 TRBJ2-7 TRBV5-5 CASSLYQFDYEQYF TGTGCCAGCAGCTTGTATCAGTTTGACTACGAGCAGTACTTC
NA 15 TRBJ2-2 TRBV10-2 CASSESRLGGGELFF TGCGCCAGCAGTGAGTCAAGACTAGGAGGCGGGGAGCTGTTTTTT
NA 14 TRBJ2-1 TRBV19 CASSYDVSDNEQFF TGTGCCAGTAGTTATGATGTTAGCGACAATGAGCAGTTCTTC
NA 14 TRBJ2-7 TRBV28 CASSFFLGSYEQYF TGTGCCAGCAGTTTTTTTCTGGGGTCCTACGAGCAGTACTTC
NA 14 TRBJ2-7 TRBV4-1 CASSQEEGRNEQYF TGCGCCAGCAGCCAAGAGGAGGGGAGAAACGAGCAGTACTTC
TRBD2 16 TRBJ2-1 TRBV19 CASSWTSVSSYNEQFF TGTGCCAGTAGTTGGACTAGCGTGAGCTCCTACAATGAGCAGTTCTTC
TRBD1 15 TRBJ1-5 TRBV6-6 CASSYRTGNNQPQHF TGTGCCAGCAGTTACCGGACAGGGAACAATCAGCCCCAGCATTTT
NA 12 TRBJ1-1 TRBV27 CASSLFGGKAFF TGTGCCAGCAGTTTATTTGGCGGTAAAGCTTTCTTT
TRBD2 16 TRBJ2-4 TRBV19 CASSIGTSGSANIQYF TGTGCCAGTAGTATCGGGACTAGCGGGAGTGCAAACATTCAGTACTTC